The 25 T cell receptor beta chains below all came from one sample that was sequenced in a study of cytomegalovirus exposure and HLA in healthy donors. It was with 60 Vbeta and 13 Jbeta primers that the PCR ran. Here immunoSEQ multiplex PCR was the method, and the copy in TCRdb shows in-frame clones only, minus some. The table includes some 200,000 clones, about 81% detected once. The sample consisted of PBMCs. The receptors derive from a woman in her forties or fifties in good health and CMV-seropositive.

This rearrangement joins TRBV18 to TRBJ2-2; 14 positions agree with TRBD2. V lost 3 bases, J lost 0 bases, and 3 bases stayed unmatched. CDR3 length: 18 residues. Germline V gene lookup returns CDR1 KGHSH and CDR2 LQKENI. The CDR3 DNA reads TGTGCCAGCTCACCTGGACTAGCGGGGGGCCCGAACACCGGGGAGCTGTTTTTT. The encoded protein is CASSPGLAGGPNTGELFF.

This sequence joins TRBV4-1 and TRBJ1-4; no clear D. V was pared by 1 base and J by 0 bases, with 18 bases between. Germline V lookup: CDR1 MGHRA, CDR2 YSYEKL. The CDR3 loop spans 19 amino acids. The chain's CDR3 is CASSQGSKVREATNEKLFF. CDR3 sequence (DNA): TGCGCCAGCAGCCAAGGGTCAAAGGTTAGGGAGGCAACTAATGAAAAACTGTTTTTT.

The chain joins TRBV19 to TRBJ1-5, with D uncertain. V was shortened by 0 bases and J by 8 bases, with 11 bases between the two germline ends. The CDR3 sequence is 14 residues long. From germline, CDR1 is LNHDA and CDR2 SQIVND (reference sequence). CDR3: CASSIDPPEEPQHF. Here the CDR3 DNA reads TGTGCCAGTAGTATAGACCCCCCTGAGGAGCCCCAGCATTTT.

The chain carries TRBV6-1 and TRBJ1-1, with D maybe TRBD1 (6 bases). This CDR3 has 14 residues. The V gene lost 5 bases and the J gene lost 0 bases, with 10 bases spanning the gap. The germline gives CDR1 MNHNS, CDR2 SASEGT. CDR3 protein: CASSSQGLNTEAFF. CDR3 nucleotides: TGTGCCAGCAGTTCACAGGGCCTGAACACTGAAGCTTTCTTT.

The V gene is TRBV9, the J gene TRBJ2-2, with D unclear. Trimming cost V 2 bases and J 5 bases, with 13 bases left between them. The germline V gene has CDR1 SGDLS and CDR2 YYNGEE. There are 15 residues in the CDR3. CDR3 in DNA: TGTGCCAGCAGCGTTGGTAGTAGCCGAACCGGGGAGCTGTTTTTT. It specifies CASSVGSSRTGELFF.

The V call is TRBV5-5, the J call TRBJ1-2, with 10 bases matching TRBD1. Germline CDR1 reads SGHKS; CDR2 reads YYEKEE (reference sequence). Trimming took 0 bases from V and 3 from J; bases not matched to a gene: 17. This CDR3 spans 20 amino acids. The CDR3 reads CASSLAHGTGEKGKDYGYTF. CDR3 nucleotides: TGTGCCAGCAGCTTGGCCCATGGGACAGGGGAGAAGGGTAAAGACTATGGCTACACCTTC.

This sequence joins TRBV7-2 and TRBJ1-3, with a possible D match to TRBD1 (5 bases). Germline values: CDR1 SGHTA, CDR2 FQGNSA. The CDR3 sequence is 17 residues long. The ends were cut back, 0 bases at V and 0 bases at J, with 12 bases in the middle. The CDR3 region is CASSLAAGPSSGNTIYF. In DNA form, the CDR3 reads TGTGCCAGCAGCTTAGCCGCGGGACCGAGCTCTGGAAACACCATATATTTT.

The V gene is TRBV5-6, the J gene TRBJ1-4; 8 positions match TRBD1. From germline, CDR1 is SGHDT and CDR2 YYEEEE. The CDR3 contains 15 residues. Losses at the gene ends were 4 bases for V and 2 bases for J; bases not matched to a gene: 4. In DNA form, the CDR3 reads TGTGCCAGCAGCAAATCAGGGGGCACTAATGAAAAACTGTTTTTT. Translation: CASSKSGGTNEKLFF. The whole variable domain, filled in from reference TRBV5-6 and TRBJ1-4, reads DAGVTQSPTHLIKTRGQQVTLRCSPKSGHDTVSWYQQALGQGPQFIFQYYEEEERQRGNFPDRFSGHQFPNYSSELNVNALLLGDSALYLCASSKSGGTNEKLFFGSGTQLSVL.

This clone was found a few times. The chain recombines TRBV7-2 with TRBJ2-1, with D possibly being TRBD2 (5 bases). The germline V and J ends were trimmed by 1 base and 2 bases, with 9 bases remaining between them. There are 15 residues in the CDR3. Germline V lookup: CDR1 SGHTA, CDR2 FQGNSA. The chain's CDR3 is CASSLDPGTYNEQFF. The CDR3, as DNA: TGTGCCAGCAGCTTAGACCCGGGGACCTACAATGAGCAGTTCTTC.

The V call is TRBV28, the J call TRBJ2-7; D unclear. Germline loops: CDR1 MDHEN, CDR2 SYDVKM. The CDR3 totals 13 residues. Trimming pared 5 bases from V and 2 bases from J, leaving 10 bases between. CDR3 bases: TGTGCCAGCAGTCCCCATAGTCCCTACGAGCAGTACTTC. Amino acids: CASSPHSPYEQYF.

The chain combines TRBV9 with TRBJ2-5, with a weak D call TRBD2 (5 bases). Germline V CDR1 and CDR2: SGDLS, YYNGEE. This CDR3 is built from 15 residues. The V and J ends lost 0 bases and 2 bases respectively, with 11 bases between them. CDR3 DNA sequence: TGTGCCAGCAGCGTAGGACAAGCGGCACAAGAGACCCAGTACTTC. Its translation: CASSVGQAAQETQYF.

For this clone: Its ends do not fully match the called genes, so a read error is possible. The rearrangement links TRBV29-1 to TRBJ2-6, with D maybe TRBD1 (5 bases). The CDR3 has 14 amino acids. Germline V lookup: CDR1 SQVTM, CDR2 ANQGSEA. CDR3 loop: CSVVTGSGANGLTF. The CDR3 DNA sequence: TGCAGCGTTGTTACGGGTTCTGGGGCCAACGGCCTGACTTTC.

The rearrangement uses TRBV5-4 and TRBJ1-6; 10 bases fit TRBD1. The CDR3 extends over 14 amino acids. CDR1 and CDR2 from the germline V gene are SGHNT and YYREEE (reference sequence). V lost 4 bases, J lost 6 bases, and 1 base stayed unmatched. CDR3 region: CASSRDRGNSPLHF. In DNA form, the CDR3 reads TGTGCCAGCAGCCGGGACAGGGGTAATTCACCCCTCCACTTT.

CDR3 nucleotide sequence: TGTGCCAGCTCACTGGACAGAGACTATGGCTACACCTTC. It is translated as CASSLDRDYGYTF. The chain uses TRBV18 and TRBJ1-2, with D possibly TRBD1 on 6 matching bases. CDR3 length: 13 residues. Trimming took off 4 bases at V and 3 bases at J, with 9 bases between the two ends. The germline V gene has CDR1 KGHSH and CDR2 LQKENI.

The CDR3 DNA is TGCGCCAGCAGCGAGGAGGGCAATCAGCCCCAGCATTTT. This translates into CASSEEGNQPQHF. The genes are TRBV5-1 and TRBJ1-5; D is unclear. Between the trimmed V and J ends, which lost 4 bases and 2 bases, there was a span of 7 bases. The CDR3 consists of 13 residues. Per the germline V gene, CDR1 is SGHRS and CDR2 is YFSETQ.

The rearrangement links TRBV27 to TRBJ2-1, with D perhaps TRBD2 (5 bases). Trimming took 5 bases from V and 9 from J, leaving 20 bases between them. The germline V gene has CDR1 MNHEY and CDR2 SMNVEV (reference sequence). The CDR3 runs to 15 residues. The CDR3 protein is CASSPSDSTSREQFF. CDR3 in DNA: TGTGCCAGCAGTCCCTCGGACTCGACATCGCGTGAGCAGTTCTTC.

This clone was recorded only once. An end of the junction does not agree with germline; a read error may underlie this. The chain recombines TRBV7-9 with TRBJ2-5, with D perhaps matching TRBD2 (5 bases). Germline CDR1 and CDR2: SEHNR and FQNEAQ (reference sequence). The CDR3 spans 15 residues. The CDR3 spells CSSSLGVSGQETQYF. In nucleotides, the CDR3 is TGTTCCAGCAGCTTAGGTGTAAGCGGACAAGAGACCCAGTACTTC.

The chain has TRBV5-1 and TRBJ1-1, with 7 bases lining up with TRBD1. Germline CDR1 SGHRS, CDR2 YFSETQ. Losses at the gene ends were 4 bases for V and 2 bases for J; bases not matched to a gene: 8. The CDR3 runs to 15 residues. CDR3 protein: CASSPFGTVNTEAFF. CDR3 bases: TGCGCCAGCAGCCCTTTCGGGACAGTTAACACTGAAGCTTTCTTT.

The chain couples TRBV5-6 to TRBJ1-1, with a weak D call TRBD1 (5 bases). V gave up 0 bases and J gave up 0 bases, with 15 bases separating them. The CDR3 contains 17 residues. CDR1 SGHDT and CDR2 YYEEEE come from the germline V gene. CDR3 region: CASSLVRQSRMNTEAFF. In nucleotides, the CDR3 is TGTGCCAGCAGCTTGGTGAGACAGAGCCGCATGAACACTGAAGCTTTCTTT.

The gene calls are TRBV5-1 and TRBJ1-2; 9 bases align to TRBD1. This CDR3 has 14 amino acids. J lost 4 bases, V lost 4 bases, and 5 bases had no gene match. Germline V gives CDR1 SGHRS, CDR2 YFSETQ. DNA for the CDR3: TGCGCCAGCAGCACGGGACAGGGAACCTATGGCTACACCTTC. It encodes CASSTGQGTYGYTF. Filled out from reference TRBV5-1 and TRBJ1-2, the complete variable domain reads KAGVTQTPRYLIKTRGQQVTLSCSPISGHRSVSWYQQTPGQGLQFLFEYFSETQRNKGNFPGRFSGRQFSNSRSEMNVSTLELGDSALYLCASSTGQGTYGYTFGSGTRLTVV.

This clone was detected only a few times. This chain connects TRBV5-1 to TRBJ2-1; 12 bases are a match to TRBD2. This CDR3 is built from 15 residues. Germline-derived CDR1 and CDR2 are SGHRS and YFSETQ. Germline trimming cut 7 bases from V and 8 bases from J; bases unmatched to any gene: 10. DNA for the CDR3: TGCGCCAGCTATTCAGGTGGGACTAGCGGGCATGAGCAGTTCTTC. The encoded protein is CASYSGGTSGHEQFF.

CDR3 in amino acids: CASGRRGIEAFF. For the CDR3, the DNA is TGTGCCAGTGGGAGAAGGGGGATCGAAGCTTTCTTT. The chain uses TRBV19 and TRBJ1-1, with D possibly TRBD1 on 6 matching bases. The CDR3 sequence is 12 residues long. Looked up from germline, CDR1 is LNHDA and CDR2 is SQIVND (reference sequence). With 8 bases removed from V and 8 bases from J, the gap between germline ends came to 15 bases.

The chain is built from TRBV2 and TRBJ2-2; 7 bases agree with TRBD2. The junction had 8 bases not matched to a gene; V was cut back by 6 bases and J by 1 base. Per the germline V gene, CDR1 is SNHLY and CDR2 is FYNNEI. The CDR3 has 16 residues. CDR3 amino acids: CASSALAVENTGELFF. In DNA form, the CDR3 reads TGTGCCAGCAGCGCTCTAGCGGTAGAGAACACCGGGGAGCTGTTTTTT.

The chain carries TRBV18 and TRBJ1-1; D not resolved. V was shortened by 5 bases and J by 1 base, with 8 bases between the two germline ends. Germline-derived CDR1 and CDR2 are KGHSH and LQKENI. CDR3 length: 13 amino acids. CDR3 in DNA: TGTGCCAGCTCAGAGTTCCCGAACACTGAAGCTTTCTTT. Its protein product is CASSEFPNTEAFF. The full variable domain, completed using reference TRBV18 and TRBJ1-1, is NAGVMQNPRHLVRRRGQEARLRCSPMKGHSHVYWYRQLPEEGLKFMVYLQKENIIDESGMPKERFSAEFPKEGPSILRIQQVVRGDSAAYFCASSEFPNTEAFFGQGTRLTVV.

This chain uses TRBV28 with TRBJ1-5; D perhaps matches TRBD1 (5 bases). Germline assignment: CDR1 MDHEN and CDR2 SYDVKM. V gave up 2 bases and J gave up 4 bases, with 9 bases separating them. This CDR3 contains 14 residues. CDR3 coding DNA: TGTGCCAGCAGTTTAGGAGGGGAGAATCAGCCCCAGCATTTT. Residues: CASSLGGENQPQHF.